The next 14 T cell receptor beta chains were all read from a single sample in a study of vaccination effects on CD4 cells after COVID-19. The table came from immunoSEQ multiplex PCR; TCRdb's copy has only in-frame clones and leaves some out. The sample shows tens of thousands of clones, around 70% of them seen only once. For these TCRs, the target antigens are not known. ViraFEST used viral peptide pools to expand antigen-specific CD4+ T cells before sequencing. Following a roughly 9-day culture, CD4+ T cells were purified. People in the vaccine group had not been infected with SARS-CoV-2 before, and their nucleocapsid antibodies were negative. Sequencing used CD4+ T cells from PBMCs cultured with SARS-CoV-2 spike peptides, obtained before COVID-19 vaccination. These TCRs come from a human donor who received a COVID-19 vaccine.

This clone was detected ten times or more. The rearrangement uses TRBV29-1 and TRBJ2-3; 8 positions agree with TRBD2. Germline V gene sequence: CDR1 SQVTM, CDR2 ANQGSEA. The CDR3 has 15 residues. V lost 5 bases and J lost 1; bases outside the gene matches: 8. CDR3 in amino acids: CSVQTVAGRTDTQYF. CDR3 DNA: TGCAGCGTTCAAACCGTAGCGGGACGCACAGATACGCAGTATTTT.

The V and J genes are TRBV3-1 (or the pseudogene TRBV3-2) and TRBJ1-6, with 8 bases identical to TRBD1. Germline V CDR1 and CDR2: LGHDT, YNNKEL (reference sequence). The CDR3 runs 13 residues. V dropped 4 bases and J dropped 10; count of bases not matched to a gene: 3. CDR3 region: CASSRTGQSPLHF. CDR3 nucleotide sequence: TGTGCCAGCAGCCGGACAGGGCAGTCACCCCTCCACTTT.

This clone has a handful of counts. The rearrangement uses TRBV4-3 and TRBJ1-1; 7 bases fit TRBD1. With V trimmed by 0 bases and J by 4 bases, 8 bases remained unmatched. CDR1 LGHNA and CDR2 YSLEER come from the germline V gene. There are 16 residues in the CDR3. The CDR3 reads CASSQDPQGGPTEAFF. DNA of the CDR3: TGCGCCAGCAGCCAAGACCCCCAGGGGGGGCCCACTGAAGCTTTCTTT.

The rearrangement joins TRBV9 to TRBJ2-3; D unresolved. Trimming stripped 0 bases from V and 2 bases from J, with 10 bases between. Germline loops: CDR1 SGDLS, CDR2 YYNGEE. This CDR3 comprises 15 residues. DNA for the CDR3: TGTGCCAGCAGCGTAGTTCCCCAGCACACAGATACGCAGTATTTT. Protein product: CASSVVPQHTDTQYF.

The rearrangement joins TRBV12-3 or TRBV12-4 to TRBJ2-2; D unclear. The CDR3 totals 13 residues. V dropped 2 bases and J dropped 3 bases, with 4 bases sitting between them. The CDR3 sequence: CASSLRDTGELFF. CDR3 nucleotide sequence: TGTGCCAGCAGTTTACGGGACACCGGGGAGCTGTTTTTT.

The genes are TRBV30 and TRBJ2-6; 11 bases are a match to TRBD1. CDR3 length equals 17 residues. The V gene's germline CDR1 is GTSNPN and CDR2 SVGIG (reference sequence). Trimming removed 8 bases from V and 1 base from J; junction bases left unmatched: 10. The CDR3 protein is CARGQGALGSGANVLTF. The CDR3 bases are TGTGCCCGCGGACAGGGGGCTCTAGGGTCTGGGGCCAACGTCCTGACTTTC.

The chain combines TRBV7-8 with TRBJ1-5; 7 positions match TRBD1. This CDR3 is 14 amino acids long. With V trimmed by 5 bases and J by 7 bases, 8 bases remained unmatched. Germline V gene data show CDR1 as SGHVS and CDR2 as FQNEAQ. CDR3 in amino acids: CASSPGGRGQPQHF. CDR3 coding DNA: TGTGCCAGCAGCCCAGGGGGTCGGGGGCAGCCCCAGCATTTT.

The chain uses TRBV3-1 (or the pseudogene TRBV3-2) and TRBJ2-7; no clear D. Germline V gives CDR1 LGHDT, CDR2 YNNKEL (reference sequence). Trimming took 1 base from V and 7 from J, leaving 8 bases between them. The CDR3 totals 12 residues. The chain's CDR3 is CASSQVRAEQYF. The CDR3 DNA reads as TGTGCCAGCAGCCAAGTAAGAGCAGAGCAGTACTTC.

This chain links TRBV9 with TRBJ1-2, with TRBD1 matching over 7 bases. The trim removed 0 bases at V and 6 bases at J, leaving 8 bases unmatched. The germline gives CDR1 SGDLS, CDR2 YYNGEE. CDR3 length equals 15 residues. The CDR3 bases are TGTGCCAGCAGCGTAGATCACAGGGGACTCGATGGCTACACCTTC. Protein product: CASSVDHRGLDGYTF.

The V call is TRBV12-3 or TRBV12-4, the J call TRBJ1-1; D is possibly TRBD1 (5 bases). Trimming took off 6 bases at V and 11 bases at J, with 16 bases between the two ends. This CDR3 spans 12 amino acids. In nucleotides, the CDR3 is TGTGCCAGCAGCGGGTCCCCTGGGGCGGCTTTCTTT. It is translated as CASSGSPGAAFF.

The chain recombines TRBV6-2 or TRBV6-3 with TRBJ2-7; D perhaps matches TRBD1 (6 bases). CDR1 is MNHEY and CDR2 is SVGEGT in the germline V gene. Trimming shortened V by 5 bases and J by 2 bases, and 16 bases separated the two germline ends. CDR3 length: 15 amino acids. The CDR3, as DNA: TGTGCCAGCAGTCGACTCCGGGACACAGCCTACGAGCAGTACTTC. Amino acid sequence: CASSRLRDTAYEQYF.

This clone was recorded a few times. The genes are TRBV4-3 and TRBJ1-1; D is unclear. CDR3 length: 13 residues. The germline V and J ends were trimmed by 5 bases and 5 bases, with 12 bases remaining between them. Germline CDR1 and CDR2: LGHNA and YSLEER. CDR3 protein: CASSSKFGTEAFF. The CDR3 nucleotides are TGCGCCAGCAGCTCGAAATTCGGGACTGAAGCTTTCTTT.

The chain recombines TRBV6-2 or TRBV6-3 with TRBJ2-4, with a possible D match to TRBD2 (5 bases). The V end was cut by 5 bases, the J end by 8 bases, with 7 bases between. The CDR3 is 11 residues long. The germline gives CDR1 MNHEY, CDR2 SVGEGT. CDR3 DNA: TGTGCCAGCAGTATGGGAGACATTCAGTACTTC. Translation: CASSMGDIQYF.

The chain links TRBV3-1 (or the pseudogene TRBV3-2) to TRBJ2-7; TRBD2 aligns across 10 bases. Trimming removed 1 base from V and 4 bases from J; junction bases left unmatched: 10. This CDR3 is 17 amino acids long. The germline V gene has CDR1 LGHDT and CDR2 YNNKEL (reference sequence). The CDR3 region has the DNA TGTGCCAGCAGCCAAGGGAGCCTGGCTAGCGGGAGTTACGAGCAGTACTTC. Translated, it gives CASSQGSLASGSYEQYF.